The 16 T cell receptor beta chains in this list originate from one sample, sequenced in a study of human T cells and chemical hapten exposure (TCRdb year 2021). The time point label here, explained by the study, means: patch test 3, about 24 weeks after DPC sensitization. The treatment or condition label of this sample denotes: therapeutic diphenylcyclopropenone sensitization with weekly scalp DPC. Library prep was done by RACE. These reads were obtained on a NextSeq 500. Using fastp at Q25 and MiXCR, TCRdb reprocessed the public reads and kept productive beta chains. Rows with a matching CDR3 protein are joined into one entry that keeps the most common DNA and genes. The sample has about 190,000 distinct CDR3 sequences on record, about 22% of them singletons. The ten largest clones represent approximately 2.5% of the sample. This specimen was whole blood, taken in connection with sensitization to the hapten diphenylcyclopropenone (DPC). The receptors shown here come from a woman between 40 and 50 years old with alopecia areata. Some clones in this sample may be carry-over from other donors' samples.

Note on this clonotype: The germline gene is not matched at one end of the junction; a read error may be the cause. J is TRBJ1-1 and V is TRBV2, with 8 nucleotides matching TRBD1. The length of the CDR3 is 13 residues. Germline CDR1 and CDR2: SNHLY and FYNNEI. CDR3 DNA sequence: TGTGCCAGCACTCGACAGGGGAACATTGAAGCTTTCTTT. Protein product: CASTRQGNIEAFF.

The V gene is TRBV6-1, the J gene TRBJ2-2, with TRBD2 identical over 12 bases. The CDR3 contains 13 residues. Germline V gives CDR1 MNHNS, CDR2 SASEGT. J was trimmed by 7 bases and V by 9 bases; bases with no gene match: 3. The CDR3 sequence is CASTSGRFGELFF. CDR3 in DNA: TGTGCCAGTACTAGCGGGAGGTTCGGGGAGCTGTTTTTT.

The chain combines TRBV7-2 with TRBJ2-7; TRBD1 aligns across 7 bases. Looked up from germline, CDR1 is SGHTA and CDR2 is FQGNSA. This CDR3 spans 12 amino acids. V lost 5 bases and J lost 6; bases outside the gene matches: 4. Written as DNA, the CDR3 is TGTGCCAGCAGCCGGGACAGCCGCGAGCAGTACTTC. Translation gives CASSRDSREQYF. Full variable domain (rest looked up from reference TRBV7-2 and TRBJ2-7): GAGVSQSPSNKVTEKGKDVELRCDPISGHTALYWYRQSLGQGLEFLIYFQGNSAPDKSGLPSDRFSAERTGGSVSTLTIQRTQQEDSAVYLCASSRDSREQYFGPGTRLTVT.

This chain joins TRBV5-6 and TRBJ2-5; 14 bases are a match to TRBD2. This CDR3 has 18 residues. Germline loops: CDR1 SGHDT, CDR2 YYEEEE. V lost 4 bases and J lost 5; bases outside the gene matches: 13. This CDR3 reads CASSGSGLAGAVVETQYF. The CDR3 nucleotides read TGTGCCAGCAGCGGCTCGGGACTAGCGGGAGCGGTTGTGGAGACCCAGTACTTC.

This clonotype was seen repeatedly, ten times or more. The V and J genes are TRBV6-4 and TRBJ2-3, with unresolved D. This CDR3 is built from 15 residues. Germline CDR1 is MRHNA and CDR2 is SNTAGT. The germline V and J ends were trimmed by 0 bases and 2 bases, with 9 bases remaining between them. CDR3 protein: CASSDSGQATDTQYF. The CDR3 DNA reads TGTGCCAGCAGTGACTCAGGGCAGGCCACAGATACGCAGTATTTT.

V is TRBV7-2 and J is TRBJ2-3; 8 positions match TRBD2. V lost 5 bases and J lost 4; bases outside the gene matches: 23. Per germline, CDR1 SGHTA and CDR2 FQGNSA. This CDR3 contains 20 residues. This chain's CDR3 is CASSLRGGSGFPTLADTQYF. Here the CDR3 DNA reads TGTGCCAGCAGCCTCCGGGGGGGTAGCGGGTTCCCAACCTTAGCAGATACGCAGTATTTT. Drawing the rest from reference TRBV7-2 and TRBJ2-3, the complete variable domain is GAGVSQSPSNKVTEKGKDVELRCDPISGHTALYWYRQSLGQGLEFLIYFQGNSAPDKSGLPSDRFSAERTGGSVSTLTIQRTQQEDSAVYLCASSLRGGSGFPTLADTQYFGPGTRLTVL.

V is TRBV19 and J is TRBJ2-1; D uncertain. CDR1 is LNHDA, CDR2 SQIVND, per germline (reference sequence). The V end was cut by 7 bases, the J end by 6 bases, with 16 bases between. This CDR3 is built from 14 residues. The CDR3 nucleotides read TGTGCCAGTAAATTCAGCGCTTCTAGCAATGAGCAGTTCTTC. It translates to CASKFSASSNEQFF.

This clonotype showed up just a few times. The chain joins TRBV12-3 or TRBV12-4 to TRBJ1-1; D uncertain. There are 13 residues in the CDR3. V was shortened by 3 bases and J by 3 bases, with 8 bases between the two germline ends. Here the CDR3 reads CASSFKAYTEAFF. CDR3 DNA sequence: TGTGCCAGCAGTTTCAAAGCCTACACTGAAGCTTTCTTT.

This clonotype occurred many times. The V gene is TRBV4-2, the J gene TRBJ1-3; D gene uncertain. V was trimmed by 0 bases and J by 11 bases, leaving 11 bases between them. The CDR3 spans 13 residues. The V gene's germline CDR1 is LGHNA and CDR2 YNFKEQ. CDR3 amino acids: CASSQDQEGSIYF. In DNA form, the CDR3 reads TGTGCCAGCAGCCAAGATCAGGAGGGATCCATATATTTT.

The chain couples TRBV7-2 to TRBJ2-1; TRBD2 matches 9 bases. The V gene's germline CDR1 is SGHTA and CDR2 FQGNSA. Losses at the gene ends were 5 bases for V and 4 bases for J; bases not matched to a gene: 3. This CDR3 is built from 14 residues. CDR3 sequence: CASSAGLAYNEQFF. The CDR3 bases are TGTGCCAGCAGCGCGGGACTAGCTTACAATGAGCAGTTCTTC.

The J gene is TRBJ1-1, the V gene TRBV20-1; D remains ambiguous. Germline lookup yields CDR1 DFQATT and CDR2 SNEGSKA (reference sequence). Trimming took 3 bases from V and 1 from J, leaving 6 bases between them. The CDR3 loop spans 12 amino acids. CDR3: CSASDGNTEAFF. CDR3 nucleotide sequence: TGCAGTGCTAGTGACGGGAACACTGAAGCTTTCTTT.

CDR3 loop: CASSPGHSSYNEQFF. The CDR3 nucleotides are TGCGCCAGCAGCCCTGGACACAGCTCCTACAATGAGCAGTTCTTC. The chain has TRBV5-1 and TRBJ2-1; a weak D match, TRBD1 (5 bases). CDR1 is SGHRS, CDR2 YFSETQ, per germline. Trimming cost V 4 bases and J 0 bases, with 11 bases left between them. The CDR3 length is 15 residues.

This clonotype has a count of ten or more. The chain uses TRBV12-3 or TRBV12-4 and TRBJ1-5; D unclear. The V and J ends lost 3 bases and 2 bases respectively, with 2 bases between them. The CDR3 has 12 residues. Written as DNA, the CDR3 is TGTGCCAGCAGTTTTGGCAATCAGCCCCAGCATTTT. Translated: CASSFGNQPQHF.

This clonotype was counted between two and nine times. The chain links TRBV7-2 to TRBJ2-1; 9 positions agree with TRBD2. Per the germline V gene, CDR1 is SGHTA and CDR2 is FQGNSA. Trimming took 3 bases from V and 12 from J; bases not matched to a gene: 6. The CDR3 spans 13 residues. Here the CDR3 reads CASSFLRAGGQFF. CDR3 bases: TGTGCCAGCAGCTTCCTTCGAGCGGGAGGGCAGTTCTTC.

CDR3 DNA sequence: TGCGCCAGCAGGGAGACAGGGAATCAGCCCCAGCATTTT. Its translation is CASRETGNQPQHF. The gene calls are TRBV10-2 and TRBJ1-5; TRBD1 agrees at 7 bases. With V trimmed by 6 bases and J by 4 bases, 3 bases remained unmatched. Germline CDR1 is WSHSY and CDR2 is SAAADI. This CDR3 contains 13 residues.

This clonotype turned up a few times. The V and J genes are TRBV2 and TRBJ2-3; maybe TRBD1 (5 bases). This CDR3 has 14 amino acids. Germline V gene data show CDR1 as SNHLY and CDR2 as FYNNEI. V lost 6 bases to trimming and J lost 6 bases, with 16 bases between them. CDR3 in amino acids: CASRTPKGKDTQYF. DNA for the CDR3: TGTGCCAGCAGGACCCCCAAGGGGAAGGATACGCAGTATTTT. Using reference TRBV2 and TRBJ2-3 for the parts outside the CDR3, the full variable domain is EPEVTQTPSHQVTQMGQEVILRCVPISNHLYFYWYRQILGQKVEFLVSFYNNEISEKSEIFDDQFSVERPDGSNFTLKIRSTKLEDSAMYFCASRTPKGKDTQYFGPGTRLTVL.